The next 9 T cell receptor beta chains were all read from a single sample in a study of cytomegalovirus exposure and HLA in healthy donors. This PCR relied on a set of 60 Vbeta primers and 13 Jbeta primers. Sequencing was performed with immunoSEQ multiplex PCR; in TCRdb, only in-frame clones are kept and a portion is missing. The repertoire holds 90,000 to 110,000 clones, with around 85% as singletons. The source material was PBMCs. These TCRs come from a man aged 25 to 40 in good health and CMV-seropositive.

The V and J genes are TRBV27 and TRBJ2-1; 7 bases are shared with TRBD1. V dropped 5 bases and J dropped 1; count of bases not matched to a gene: 5. The CDR3 runs 15 residues. Germline V gene sequence: CDR1 MNHEY, CDR2 SMNVEV (reference sequence). CDR3 residues: CASSPRQGSYNEQFF. The CDR3 DNA is TGTGCCAGCAGTCCCAGACAGGGATCCTACAATGAGCAGTTCTTC.

This clone was detected a few times. V is TRBV7-6 and J is TRBJ2-5; possible D gene TRBD1, 7 bases. Trimming took 3 bases from V and 4 from J, leaving 9 bases between them. Per the germline V gene, CDR1 is SGHVS and CDR2 is FNYEAQ. The CDR3 spans 13 residues. CDR3 in DNA: TGTGCCAGCAGCTTCCAGGGGGGAGAGACCCAGTACTTC. It encodes CASSFQGGETQYF.

The genes are TRBV6-5 and TRBJ2-1, with D perhaps TRBD2 (7 bases). The CDR3 totals 15 residues. The V and J ends lost 2 bases and 2 bases respectively, with 10 bases between them. Germline V gene data show CDR1 as MNHEY and CDR2 as SVGAGI. In DNA form, the CDR3 reads TGTGCCAGCAGTTACGGGGGGGCGACCTACAATGAGCAGTTCTTC. It encodes CASSYGGATYNEQFF.

The rearrangement links TRBV5-4 to TRBJ1-2, with TRBD1 matching over 7 bases. Germline CDR1 and CDR2: SGHNT and YYREEE (reference sequence). The CDR3 extends over 15 amino acids. V lost 2 bases and J lost 2; bases outside the gene matches: 6. The CDR3 is CASSFYRDSNYGYTF. DNA of the CDR3: TGTGCCAGCAGCTTCTACCGGGACAGCAACTATGGCTACACCTTC.

This chain uses TRBV5-1 with TRBJ2-5; possibly TRBD1 for D (5 bases). The CDR3 has 15 amino acids. CDR1 SGHRS and CDR2 YFSETQ come from the germline V gene. The V and J ends lost 2 bases and 2 bases respectively, with 13 bases between them. This CDR3 is CASSFGSGPQETQYF. The DNA for the CDR3 is TGCGCCAGCAGCTTCGGGTCAGGGCCACAAGAGACCCAGTACTTC.

The gene calls are TRBV2 and TRBJ2-5, with 7 bases that match TRBD1. Losses at the gene ends were 6 bases for V and 0 bases for J; bases not matched to a gene: 4. Germline-derived CDR1 and CDR2 are SNHLY and FYNNEI. The CDR3 extends over 14 amino acids. Here the CDR3 DNA reads TGTGCCAGCAGGAGGGACAGCGACCAAGAGACCCAGTACTTC. Translation gives CASRRDSDQETQYF.

The chain carries TRBV18 and TRBJ2-1, with TRBD1 identical over 9 bases. Germline-derived CDR1 and CDR2 are KGHSH and LQKENI. J gave up 5 bases and V 3 bases, and 8 bases lay outside the gene matches. The CDR3 length is 16 residues. The CDR3 is CASSPGTGSFNNEQFF. The DNA for the CDR3 is TGTGCCAGCTCACCCGGGACAGGGTCTTTTAACAATGAGCAGTTCTTC.

The chain uses TRBV29-1 and TRBJ1-5; tentatively, D is TRBD1 (5 bases). The CDR3 length is 18 residues. V dropped 2 bases and J dropped 5 bases, with 25 bases sitting between them. The germline CDR1 and CDR2 sequences are SQVTM and ANQGSEA. This chain's CDR3 is CSVERVRGRFVGDQPQHF. In DNA form, the CDR3 reads TGCAGCGTTGAACGTGTTAGGGGCAGGTTTGTTGGGGATCAGCCCCAGCATTTT.

The rearrangement links TRBV2 to TRBJ1-3; no reliable D call. This CDR3 contains 16 residues. V lost 2 bases, J lost 2 bases, and 13 bases lay in between. Looked up from germline, CDR1 is SNHLY and CDR2 is FYNNEI. The CDR3 bases are TGTGCCAGCAGTGAACGAGGGCCCCGAACTGGAAACACCATATATTTT. Protein: CASSERGPRTGNTIYF.